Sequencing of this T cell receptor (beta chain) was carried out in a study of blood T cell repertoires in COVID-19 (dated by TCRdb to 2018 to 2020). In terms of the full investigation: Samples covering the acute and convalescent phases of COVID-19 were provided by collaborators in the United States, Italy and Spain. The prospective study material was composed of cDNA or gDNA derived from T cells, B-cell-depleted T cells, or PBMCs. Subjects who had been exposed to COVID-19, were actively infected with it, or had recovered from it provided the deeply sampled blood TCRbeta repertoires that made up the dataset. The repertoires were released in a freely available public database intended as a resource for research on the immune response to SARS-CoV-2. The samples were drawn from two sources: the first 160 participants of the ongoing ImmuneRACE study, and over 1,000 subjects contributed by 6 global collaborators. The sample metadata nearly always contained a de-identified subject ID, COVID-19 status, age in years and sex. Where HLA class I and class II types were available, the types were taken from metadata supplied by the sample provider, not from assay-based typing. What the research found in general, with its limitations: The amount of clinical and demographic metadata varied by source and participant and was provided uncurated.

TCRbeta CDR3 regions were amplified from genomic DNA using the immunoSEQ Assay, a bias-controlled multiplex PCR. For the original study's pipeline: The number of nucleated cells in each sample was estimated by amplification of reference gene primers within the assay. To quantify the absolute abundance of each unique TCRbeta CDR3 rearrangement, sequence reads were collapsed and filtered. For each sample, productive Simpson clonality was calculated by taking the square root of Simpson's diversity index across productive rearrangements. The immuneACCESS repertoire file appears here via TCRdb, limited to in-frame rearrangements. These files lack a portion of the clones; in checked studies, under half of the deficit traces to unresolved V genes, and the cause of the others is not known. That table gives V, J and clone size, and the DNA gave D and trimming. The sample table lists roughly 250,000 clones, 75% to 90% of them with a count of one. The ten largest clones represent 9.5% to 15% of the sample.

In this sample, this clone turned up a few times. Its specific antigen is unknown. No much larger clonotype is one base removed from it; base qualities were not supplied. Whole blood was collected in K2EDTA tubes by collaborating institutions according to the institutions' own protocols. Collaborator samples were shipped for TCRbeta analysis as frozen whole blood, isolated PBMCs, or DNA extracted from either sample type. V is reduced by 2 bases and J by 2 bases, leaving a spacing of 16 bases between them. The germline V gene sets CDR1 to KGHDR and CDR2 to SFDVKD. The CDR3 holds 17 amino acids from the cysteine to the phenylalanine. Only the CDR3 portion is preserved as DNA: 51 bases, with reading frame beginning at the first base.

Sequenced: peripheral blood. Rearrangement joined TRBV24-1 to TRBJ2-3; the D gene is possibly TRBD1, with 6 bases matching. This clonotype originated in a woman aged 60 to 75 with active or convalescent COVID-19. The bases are TGTGCCACCAGTGATTCCCCCTTGGACAGATTCACAGATACGCAGTATTTT. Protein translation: CATSDSPLDRFTDTQYF.